The rows below give T cell receptor beta chains drawn from one sample of a study of radiation and T cells in renal cell carcinoma. Here immunoSEQ multiplex PCR was the method, and the copy in TCRdb shows in-frame clones only, minus some. The sample contains 150,000 to 200,000 clones, around 89% of which appear only once. The specimen was blood, collected from a patient whose treatment included radiotherapy and nephrectomy. All receptors come from a woman aged 50 to 60 with renal cell carcinoma. Each CDR3 is given with its conserved first and last residue. The D gene is left open where the match is weak. A row's size may be missing; if present it is once, few, many or a size class.

clone size	J gene	D gene	V gene	CDR3 protein	CDR3 DNA
NA	TRBJ1-1	NA	TRBV19	CASSIRPDENTEAFF	TGTGCCAGTAGTATAAGACCGGATGAGAACACTGAAGCTTTCTTT
NA	TRBJ1-6	NA	TRBV5-6	CASSPPGGSTKGRSPLHF	TGTGCCAGCAGCCCTCCGGGAGGGAGCACAAAGGGACGTTCACCCCTCCACTTT
NA	TRBJ1-1	TRBD1	TRBV5-1	CASGQGTGNTEAFF	TGCGCCAGCGGACAGGGGACGGGGAACACTGAAGCTTTCTTT
once	TRBJ2-7	NA	TRBV4-1	CASSPKQGNEQYF	TGCGCCAGCAGCCCCAAACAGGGCAACGAGCAGTACTTC
NA	TRBJ2-3	TRBD2	TRBV30	CARSIGGGPTDTQYF	TGTGCCCGGAGTATTGGCGGGGGGCCCACAGATACGCAGTATTTT
NA	TRBJ2-1	TRBD2	TRBV15	CATSRETSGERNEQFF	TGTGCCACCAGCAGAGAAACTAGCGGGGAAAGGAATGAGCAGTTCTTC
NA	TRBJ2-2	TRBD2	TRBV5-4	CASSLGLAGAEELFF	TGTGCCAGCAGCTTGGGACTAGCGGGGGCGGAGGAGCTGTTTTTT
NA	TRBJ2-7	TRBD1	TRBV4-1	CASSQDSWDRDRTYEQYF	TGCGCCAGCAGCCAAGATAGTTGGGACCGGGACAGGACCTACGAGCAGTACTTC
NA	TRBJ1-5	NA	TRBV10-1	CASSGRKYSNQPQHF	TGCGCCAGCAGCGGCAGAAAATATAGCAATCAGCCCCAGCATTTT
NA	TRBJ2-1	TRBD2	TRBV6-1	CASSEASLAGEQFF	TGTGCCAGCAGTGAAGCGTCCCTAGCGGGTGAGCAGTTCTTC
NA	TRBJ2-2	TRBD2	TRBV9	CASSVVGRTGELFF	TGTGCCAGCAGCGTAGTCGGGAGGACCGGGGAGCTGTTTTTT
NA	TRBJ1-2	NA	TRBV29-1	CSVVWGGNYGYTF	TGCAGCGTTGTATGGGGAGGAAACTATGGCTACACCTTC
few	TRBJ1-6	NA	TRBV30	CAWSEEFDSPLHF	TGTGCCTGGAGTGAAGAGTTTGATTCACCCCTCCACTTT
NA	TRBJ1-6	NA	TRBV7-9	CASSPWTENSPLHF	TGTGCCAGCAGCCCATGGACAGAGAATTCACCCCTCCACTTT
NA	TRBJ2-1	NA	TRBV5-6	CASSLGGRRNEQFF	TGTGCCAGCAGCTTGGGGGGGCGCCGAAATGAGCAGTTCTTC
NA	TRBJ1-6	NA	TRBV6-6	CASTLHDRQDSPLHF	TGTGCCAGCACCCTTCACGACAGGCAAGATTCACCCCTCCACTTT
few	TRBJ2-5	NA	TRBV23-1	CASSQGGETQYF	TGCGCCAGCAGTCAAGGGGGGGAGACCCAGTACTTC
NA	TRBJ1-5	NA	TRBV5-8	CASSHGRVNQPQHF	TGTGCCAGCAGCCACGGACGGGTCAATCAGCCCCAGCATTTT
few	TRBJ1-1	NA	TRBV7-6	CASSFGENTEAFF	TGTGCCAGCAGCTTCGGGGAGAACACTGAAGCTTTCTTT
once	TRBJ1-5	TRBD1	TRBV15	CATSQFGTGIQPQHF	TGTGCCACCAGCCAGTTTGGGACAGGGATTCAGCCCCAGCATTTT
NA	TRBJ1-3	NA	TRBV5-8	CASSSDRGEFNTIYF	TGTGCCAGCAGCTCGGACCGCGGAGAGTTTAACACCATATATTTT
NA	TRBJ2-7	NA	TRBV10-1	CASSENRTRLIYF	TGCGCCAGCAGTGAAAACAGGACCCGGTTAATATACTTC
NA	TRBJ2-2	TRBD2	TRBV18	CASSPGLAGSTGELFF	TGTGCCAGCTCACCCGGACTAGCGGGGTCTACCGGGGAGCTGTTTTTT
once	TRBJ2-7	NA	TRBV10-3	CAISTGFPTYEQYF	TGTGCCATCAGTACGGGTTTCCCAACCTACGAGCAGTACTTT
NA	TRBJ1-1	NA	TRBV5-5	CASSLIVNTEAFF	TGTGCCAGCAGCTTGATCGTGAACACTGAAGCTTTCTTT
once	TRBJ1-5	TRBD1	TRBV4-2	CASSHTGGDQPQHF	TGTGCCAGCAGCCACACAGGGGGCGATCAGCCCCAGCATTTT
NA	TRBJ1-1	NA	TRBV20-1	CSAPLRVGAFF	TGCAGTGCCCCCCTGCGGGTAGGAGCTTTCTTT
few	TRBJ1-6	NA	TRBV13	CASRNRDSPLHF	TGTGCCAGCAGGAACAGAGATTCACCCCTCCACTTT
once	TRBJ1-6	NA	TRBV6-5	CASSYSQRSNSPLHF	TGTGCCAGCAGTTACTCGCAGAGGAGTAATTCACCCCTCCACTTT
NA	TRBJ1-3	NA	TRBV6-5	CASRPDSHSGNTIYF	TGTGCCAGCAGGCCTGACAGCCACTCTGGAAACACCATATATTTT
NA	TRBJ2-6	NA	TRBV5-1	CASSSNPGRLGGANVLTF	TGCGCCAGCAGTTCCAATCCGGGGAGGCTAGGAGGGGCCAACGTCCTGACTTTC
NA	TRBJ2-3	TRBD1	TRBV7-2	CASSTGTGYTDTQYF	TGTGCCAGCAGCACGGGGACAGGGTACACAGATACGCAGTATTTT
NA	TRBJ1-5	TRBD1	TRBV7-8	CASSLAQQGGYSNQPQHF	TGTGCCAGCAGCTTAGCGCAACAGGGGGGGTATAGCAATCAGCCCCAGCATTTT
NA	TRBJ1-2	TRBD1	TRBV9	CASSAGQGAYGYTF	TGTGCCAGCAGCGCCGGACAGGGGGCTTATGGCTACACCTTC